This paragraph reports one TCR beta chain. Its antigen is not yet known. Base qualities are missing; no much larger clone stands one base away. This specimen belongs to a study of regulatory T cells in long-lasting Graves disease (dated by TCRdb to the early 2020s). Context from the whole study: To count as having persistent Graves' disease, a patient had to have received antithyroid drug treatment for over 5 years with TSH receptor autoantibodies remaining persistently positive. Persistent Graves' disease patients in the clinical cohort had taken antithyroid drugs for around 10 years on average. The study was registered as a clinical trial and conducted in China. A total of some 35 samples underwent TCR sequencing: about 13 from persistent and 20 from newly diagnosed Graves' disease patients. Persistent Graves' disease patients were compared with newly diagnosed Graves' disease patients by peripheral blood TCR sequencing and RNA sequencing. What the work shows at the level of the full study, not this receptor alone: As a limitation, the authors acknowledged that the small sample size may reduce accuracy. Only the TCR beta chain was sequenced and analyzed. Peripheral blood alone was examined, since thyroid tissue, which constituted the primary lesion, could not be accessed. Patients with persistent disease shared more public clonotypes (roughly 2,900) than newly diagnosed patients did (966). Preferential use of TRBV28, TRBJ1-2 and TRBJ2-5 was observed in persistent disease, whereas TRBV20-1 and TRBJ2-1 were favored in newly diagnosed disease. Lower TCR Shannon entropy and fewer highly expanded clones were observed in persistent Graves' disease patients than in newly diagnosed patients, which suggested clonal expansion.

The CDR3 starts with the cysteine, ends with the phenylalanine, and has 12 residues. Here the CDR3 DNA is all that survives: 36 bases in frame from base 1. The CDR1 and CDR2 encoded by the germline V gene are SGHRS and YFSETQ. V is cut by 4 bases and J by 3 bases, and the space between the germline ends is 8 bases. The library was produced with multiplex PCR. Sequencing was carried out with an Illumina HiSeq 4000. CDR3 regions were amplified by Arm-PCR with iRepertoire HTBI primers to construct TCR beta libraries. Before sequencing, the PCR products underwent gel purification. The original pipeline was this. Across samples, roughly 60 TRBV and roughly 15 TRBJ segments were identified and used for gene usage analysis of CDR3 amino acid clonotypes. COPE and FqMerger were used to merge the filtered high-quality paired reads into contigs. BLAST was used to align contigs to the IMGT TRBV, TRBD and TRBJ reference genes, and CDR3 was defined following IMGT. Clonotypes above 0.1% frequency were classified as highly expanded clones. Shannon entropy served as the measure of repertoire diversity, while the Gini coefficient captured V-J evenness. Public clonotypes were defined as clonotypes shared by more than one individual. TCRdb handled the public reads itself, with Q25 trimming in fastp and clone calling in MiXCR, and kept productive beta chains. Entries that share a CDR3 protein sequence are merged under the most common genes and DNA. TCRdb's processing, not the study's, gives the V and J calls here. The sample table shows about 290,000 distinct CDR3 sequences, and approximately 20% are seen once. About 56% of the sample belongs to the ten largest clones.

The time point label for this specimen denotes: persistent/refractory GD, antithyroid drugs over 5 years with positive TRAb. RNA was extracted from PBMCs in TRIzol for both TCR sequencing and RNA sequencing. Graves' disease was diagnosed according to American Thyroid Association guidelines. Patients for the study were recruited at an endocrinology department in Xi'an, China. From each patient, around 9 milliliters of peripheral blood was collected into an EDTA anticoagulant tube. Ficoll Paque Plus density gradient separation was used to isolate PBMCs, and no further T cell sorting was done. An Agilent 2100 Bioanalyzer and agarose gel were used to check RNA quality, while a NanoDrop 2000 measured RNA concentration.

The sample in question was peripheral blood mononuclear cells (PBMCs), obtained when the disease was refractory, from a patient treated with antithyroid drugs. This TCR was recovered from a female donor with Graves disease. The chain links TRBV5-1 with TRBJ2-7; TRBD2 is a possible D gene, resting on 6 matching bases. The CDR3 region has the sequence CASSGTFYEQYF. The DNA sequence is TGCGCCAGCAGCGGGACTTTCTACGAGCAGTACTTC. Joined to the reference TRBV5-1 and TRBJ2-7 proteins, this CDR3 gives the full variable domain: KAGVTQTPRYLIKTRGQQVTLSCSPISGHRSVSWYQQTPGQGLQFLFEYFSETQRNKGNFPGRFSGRQFSNSRSEMNVSTLELGDSALYLCASSGTFYEQYFGPGTRLTVT.